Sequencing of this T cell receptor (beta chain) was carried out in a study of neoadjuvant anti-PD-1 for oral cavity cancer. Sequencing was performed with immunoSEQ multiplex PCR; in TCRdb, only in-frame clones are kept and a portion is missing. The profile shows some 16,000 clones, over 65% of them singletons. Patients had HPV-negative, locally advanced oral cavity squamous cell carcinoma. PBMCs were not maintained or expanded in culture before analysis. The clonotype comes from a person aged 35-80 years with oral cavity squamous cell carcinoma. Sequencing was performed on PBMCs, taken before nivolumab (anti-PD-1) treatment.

The CDR3 DNA follows: TGTGCCAGCAGCTTAGGGGCAGGAGGAAACACCATATATTTT. Translation gives CASSLGAGGNTIYF. The genes are TRBV5-5 and TRBJ1-3; tentatively, D is TRBD1 (5 bases). V was cut by 2 bases and J by 4 bases, with 10 bases left in between. The CDR3 has 14 amino acids. The germline gives CDR1 SGHKS, CDR2 YYEKEE (reference sequence).